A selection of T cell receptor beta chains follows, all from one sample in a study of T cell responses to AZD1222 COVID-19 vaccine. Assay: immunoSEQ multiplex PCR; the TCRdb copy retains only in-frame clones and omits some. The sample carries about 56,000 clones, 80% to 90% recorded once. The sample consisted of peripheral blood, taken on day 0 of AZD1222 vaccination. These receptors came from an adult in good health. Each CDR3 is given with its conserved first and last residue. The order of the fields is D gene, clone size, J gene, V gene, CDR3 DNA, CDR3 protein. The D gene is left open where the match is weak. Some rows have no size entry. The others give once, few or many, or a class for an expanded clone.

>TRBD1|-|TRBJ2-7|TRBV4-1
TGCGCCAGCAGCCTTATAGCCGGGACAGGCAGCTCCTACGAGCAGTACTTC
CASSLIAGTGSSYEQYF
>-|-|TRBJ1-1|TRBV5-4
TGTGCCAGCAGCTTGGAGGCGGGGCGCGACACTGAAGCTTTCTTT
CASSLEAGRDTEAFF
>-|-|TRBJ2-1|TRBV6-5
TGTGCCAGCAGTTACTCGCAGGGTGGTTACAATGAGCAGTTCTTC
CASSYSQGGYNEQFF
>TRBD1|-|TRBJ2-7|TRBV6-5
TGTGCCAGCAGTTACTCGGATCGGACAGGGGTCAACGAGCAGTACTTC
CASSYSDRTGVNEQYF
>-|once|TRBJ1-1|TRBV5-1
TGCGCCAGCCGGTACGGGAACACTGAAGCTTTCTTT
CASRYGNTEAFF
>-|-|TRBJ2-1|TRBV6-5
TGTGCCAGCAGTTCATCAGGCCCTTACAATGAGCAGTTCTTC
CASSSSGPYNEQFF
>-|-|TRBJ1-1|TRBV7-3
TGTGCCAGCAGCTTACGGGGAGGACACACTGAAGCTTTCTTT
CASSLRGGHTEAFF
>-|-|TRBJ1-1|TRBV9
TGTGCCAGCAGCGTAGGCCCAGGGGTGGATGTAGCTTTCTTT
CASSVGPGVDVAFF
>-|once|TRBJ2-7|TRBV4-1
TGCGCCAGCAGCCAAGCCGGGGGTCTCCTGGACGAGCAGTACTTC
CASSQAGGLLDEQYF
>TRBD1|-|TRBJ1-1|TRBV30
TGTGCCTGGAGTGGTAGGGGGCTCAACACTGAAGCTTTCTTT
CAWSGRGLNTEAFF
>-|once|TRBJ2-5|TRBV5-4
TGTGCCAGCAGCCGAACAGGGCTTGGAGAGACCCAGTACTTC
CASSRTGLGETQYF
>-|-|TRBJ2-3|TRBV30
TGTGCCTGGAGTGCCTCCCGGGGCACAGATACGCAGTATTTT
CAWSASRGTDTQYF
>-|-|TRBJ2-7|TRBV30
TGTGCCTGGAGTGGGATATCAGGCTTCACCTACGAGCAGTACTTC
CAWSGISGFTYEQYF
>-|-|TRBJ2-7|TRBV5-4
TGTGCCAGCAGCCCGGGGGCGGGCGAGCAGTACTTC
CASSPGAGEQYF
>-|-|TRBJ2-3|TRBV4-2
TGTGCCAGCAGCCAAGAGACGGACAGCCCAGATACGCAGTATTTT
CASSQETDSPDTQYF
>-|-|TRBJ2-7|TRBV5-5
TGTGCCAGCAGCTTGGACTCCCGACTCCACTACGAGCAGTACTTC
CASSLDSRLHYEQYF
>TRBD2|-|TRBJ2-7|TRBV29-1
TGCAGCGTACGGACTAGCGGGGGACCCTACGAGCAGTACTTC
CSVRTSGGPYEQYF
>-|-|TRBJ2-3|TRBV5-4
TGTGCCAGCAGCCCGAGCACAGATACGCAGTATTTT
CASSPSTDTQYF
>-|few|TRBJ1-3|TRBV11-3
TGTGCCAGCAGCCGAGACAGACGGGCTGGAAACACCATATATTTT
CASSRDRRAGNTIYF
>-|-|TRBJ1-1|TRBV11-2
TGTGCCAGCAGCTTAGGAATCCGGCCGGCTTTGGACACTGAAGCTTTCTTT
CASSLGIRPALDTEAFF